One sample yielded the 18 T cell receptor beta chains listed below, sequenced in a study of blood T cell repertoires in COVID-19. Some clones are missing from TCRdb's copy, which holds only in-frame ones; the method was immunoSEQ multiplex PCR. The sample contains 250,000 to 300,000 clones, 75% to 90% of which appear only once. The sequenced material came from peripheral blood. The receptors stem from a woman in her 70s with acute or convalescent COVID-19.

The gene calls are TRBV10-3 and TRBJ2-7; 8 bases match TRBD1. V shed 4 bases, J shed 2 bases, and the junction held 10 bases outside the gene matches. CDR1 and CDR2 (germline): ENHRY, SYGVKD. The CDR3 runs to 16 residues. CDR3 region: CAISARTGTGAYEQYF. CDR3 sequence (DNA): TGTGCCATCAGTGCCCGCACCGGGACAGGTGCCTACGAGCAGTACTTC.

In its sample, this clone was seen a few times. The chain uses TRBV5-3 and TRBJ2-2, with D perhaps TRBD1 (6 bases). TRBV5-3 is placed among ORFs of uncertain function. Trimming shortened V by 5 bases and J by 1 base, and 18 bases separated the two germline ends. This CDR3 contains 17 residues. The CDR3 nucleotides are TGTGCCAGAAGGTTTGGACAGCCGAGGAAGAACACCGGGGAGCTGTTTTTT. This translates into CARRFGQPRKNTGELFF.

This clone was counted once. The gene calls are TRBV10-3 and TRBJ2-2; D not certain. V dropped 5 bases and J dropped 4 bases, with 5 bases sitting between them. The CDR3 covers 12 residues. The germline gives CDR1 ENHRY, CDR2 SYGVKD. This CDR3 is CAISYSTGELFF. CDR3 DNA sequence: TGTGCCATCAGTTATTCCACCGGGGAGCTGTTTTTT.

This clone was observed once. The CDR3 sequence is CASRSQGNSNQPQHF. The DNA of the CDR3 is TGTGCCAGCAGGAGCCAGGGAAATAGCAATCAGCCCCAGCATTTT. J is TRBJ1-5 and V is TRBV6-5; D may be TRBD1 (5 bases). Trimming took off 6 bases at V and 0 bases at J, with 12 bases between the two ends. Germline assignment: CDR1 MNHEY and CDR2 SVGAGI. This CDR3 spans 15 amino acids.

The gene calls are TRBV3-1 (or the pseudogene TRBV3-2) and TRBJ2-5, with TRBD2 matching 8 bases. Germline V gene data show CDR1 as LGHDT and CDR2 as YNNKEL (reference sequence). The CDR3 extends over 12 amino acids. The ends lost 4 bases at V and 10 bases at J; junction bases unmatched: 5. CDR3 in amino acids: CASSPAGDGQYF. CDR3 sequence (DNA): TGTGCCAGCAGCCCAGCGGGGGATGGCCAGTACTTC.

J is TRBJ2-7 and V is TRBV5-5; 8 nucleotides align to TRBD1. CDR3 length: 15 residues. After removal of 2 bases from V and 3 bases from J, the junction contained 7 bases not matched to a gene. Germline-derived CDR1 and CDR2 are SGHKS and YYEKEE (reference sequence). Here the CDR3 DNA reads TGTGCCAGCAGCTTTCAGGGGGCTACTTTCTACGAGCAGTACTTC. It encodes CASSFQGATFYEQYF.

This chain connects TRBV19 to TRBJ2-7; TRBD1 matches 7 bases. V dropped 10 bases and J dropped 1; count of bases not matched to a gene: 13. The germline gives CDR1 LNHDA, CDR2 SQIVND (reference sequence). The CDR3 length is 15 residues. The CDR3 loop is CATTAGTANSYEQYF. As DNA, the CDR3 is TGTGCCACTACAGCCGGGACAGCTAATTCCTACGAGCAGTACTTC. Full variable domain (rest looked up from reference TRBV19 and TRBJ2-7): DGGITQSPKYLFRKEGQNVTLSCEQNLNHDAMYWYRQDPGQGLRLIYYSQIVNDFQKGDIAEGYSVSREKKESFPLTVTSAQKNPTAFYLCATTAGTANSYEQYFGPGTRLTVT.

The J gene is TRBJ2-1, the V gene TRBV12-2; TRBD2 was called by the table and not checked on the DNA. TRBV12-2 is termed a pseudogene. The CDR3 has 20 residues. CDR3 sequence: CASRSRSGTSGRPSYNEQFF. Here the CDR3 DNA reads TGTGCAAGTCGCTCCCGCTCCGGGACTAGCGGGCGTCCCTCCTACAATGAGCAGTTCTTC.

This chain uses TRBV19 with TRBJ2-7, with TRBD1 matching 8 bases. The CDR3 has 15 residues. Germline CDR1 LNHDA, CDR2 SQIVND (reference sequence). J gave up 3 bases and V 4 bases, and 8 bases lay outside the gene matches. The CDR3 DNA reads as TGTGCCAGTAGTACCCCGACAGGGGTTTACTACGAGCAGTACTTC. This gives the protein CASSTPTGVYYEQYF.

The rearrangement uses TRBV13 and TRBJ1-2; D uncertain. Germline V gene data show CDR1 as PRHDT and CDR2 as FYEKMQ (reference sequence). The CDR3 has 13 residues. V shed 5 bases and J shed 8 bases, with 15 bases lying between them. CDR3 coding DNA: TGTGCCAGCAGCCCTCCGAGCTCGGGGGGCTACACCTTC. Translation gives CASSPPSSGGYTF. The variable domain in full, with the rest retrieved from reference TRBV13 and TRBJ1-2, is AAGVIQSPRHLIKEKRETATLKCYPIPRHDTVYWYQQGPGQDPQFLISFYEKMQSDKGSIPDRFSAQQFSDYHSELNMSSLELGDSALYFCASSPPSSGGYTFGSGTRLTVV.

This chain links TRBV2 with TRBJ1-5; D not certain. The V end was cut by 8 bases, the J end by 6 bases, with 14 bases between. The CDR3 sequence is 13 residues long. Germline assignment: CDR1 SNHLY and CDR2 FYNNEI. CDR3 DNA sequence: TGTGCCAGCCTCCGTTCGGGTAGTCAGCCCCAGCATTTT. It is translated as CASLRSGSQPQHF.

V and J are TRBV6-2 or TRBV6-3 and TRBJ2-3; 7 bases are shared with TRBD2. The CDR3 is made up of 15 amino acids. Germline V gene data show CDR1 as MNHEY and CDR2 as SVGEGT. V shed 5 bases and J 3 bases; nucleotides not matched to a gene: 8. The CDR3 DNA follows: TGTGCCAGCAGTCCCAGCGGGGTGGGAACAGATACGCAGTATTTT. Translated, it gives CASSPSGVGTDTQYF.

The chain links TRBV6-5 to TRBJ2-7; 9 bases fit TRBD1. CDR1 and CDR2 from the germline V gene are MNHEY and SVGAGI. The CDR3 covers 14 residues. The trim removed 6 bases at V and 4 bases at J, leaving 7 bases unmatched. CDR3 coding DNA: TGTGCCAGCAGGTACAGGGGGCGAGATTACGAGCAGTACTTC. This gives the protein CASRYRGRDYEQYF.

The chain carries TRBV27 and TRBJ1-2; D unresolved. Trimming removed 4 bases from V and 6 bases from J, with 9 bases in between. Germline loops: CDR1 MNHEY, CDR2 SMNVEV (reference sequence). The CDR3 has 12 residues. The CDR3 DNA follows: TGTGCCAGCAGTTCCCGTTTTGATGGCTACACCTTC. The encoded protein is CASSSRFDGYTF.

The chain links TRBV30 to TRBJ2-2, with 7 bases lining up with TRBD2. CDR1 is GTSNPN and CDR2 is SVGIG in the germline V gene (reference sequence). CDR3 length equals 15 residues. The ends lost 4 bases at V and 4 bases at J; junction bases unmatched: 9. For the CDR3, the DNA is TGTGCCTGGAATGGGCCGGGGGGAAGCACCGGGGAGCTGTTTTTT. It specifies CAWNGPGGSTGELFF.

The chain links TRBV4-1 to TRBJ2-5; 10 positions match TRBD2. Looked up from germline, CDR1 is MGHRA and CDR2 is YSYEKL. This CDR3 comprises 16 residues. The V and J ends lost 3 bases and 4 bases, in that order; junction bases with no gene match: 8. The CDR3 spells CASSQRSGGAGETQYF. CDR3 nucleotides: TGCGCCAGCAGCCAGAGGAGCGGGGGGGCCGGAGAGACCCAGTACTTC.

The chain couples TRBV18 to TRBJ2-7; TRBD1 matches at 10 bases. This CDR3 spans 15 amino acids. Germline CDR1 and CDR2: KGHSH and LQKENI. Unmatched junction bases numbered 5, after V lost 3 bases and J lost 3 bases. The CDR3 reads CASSPPGQGFYEQYF. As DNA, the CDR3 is TGTGCCAGCTCACCCCCGGGACAGGGGTTCTACGAGCAGTACTTC.

The CDR3: CASSSERWGGNPYEQYF. The CDR3 nucleotides read TGTGCCAGTAGTTCCGAACGGTGGGGAGGGAACCCCTACGAGCAGTACTTC. The rearrangement joins TRBV19 to TRBJ2-7, with TRBD2 matching 7 bases. Germline V CDR1 and CDR2: LNHDA, SQIVND (reference sequence). The CDR3 is 17 residues long. Germline trimming cut 5 bases from V and 2 bases from J; bases unmatched to any gene: 15.